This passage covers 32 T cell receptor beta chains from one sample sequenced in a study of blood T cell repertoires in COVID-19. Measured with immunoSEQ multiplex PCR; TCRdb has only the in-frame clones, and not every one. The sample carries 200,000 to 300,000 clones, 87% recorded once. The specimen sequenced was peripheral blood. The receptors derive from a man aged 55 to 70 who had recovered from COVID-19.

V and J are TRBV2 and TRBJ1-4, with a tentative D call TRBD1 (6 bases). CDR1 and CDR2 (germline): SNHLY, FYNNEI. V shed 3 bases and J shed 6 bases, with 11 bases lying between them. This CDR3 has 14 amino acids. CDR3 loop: CASSDQGLDEKLFF. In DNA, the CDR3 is TGTGCCAGCAGTGATCAGGGGTTGGATGAAAAACTGTTTTTT.

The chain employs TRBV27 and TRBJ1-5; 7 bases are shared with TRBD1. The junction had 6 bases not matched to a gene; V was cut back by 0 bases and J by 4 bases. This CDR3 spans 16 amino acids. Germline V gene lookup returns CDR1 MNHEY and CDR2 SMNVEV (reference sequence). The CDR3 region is CASSLSSRGNNQPQHF. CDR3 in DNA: TGTGCCAGCAGTTTATCGTCCAGGGGGAATAATCAGCCCCAGCATTTT.

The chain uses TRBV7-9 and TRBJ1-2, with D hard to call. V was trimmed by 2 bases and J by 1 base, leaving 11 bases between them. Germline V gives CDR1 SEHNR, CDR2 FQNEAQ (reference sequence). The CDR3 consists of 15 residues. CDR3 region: CASSLNELNNYGYTF. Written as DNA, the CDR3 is TGTGCCAGCAGCTTAAACGAGCTGAATAACTATGGCTACACCTTC.

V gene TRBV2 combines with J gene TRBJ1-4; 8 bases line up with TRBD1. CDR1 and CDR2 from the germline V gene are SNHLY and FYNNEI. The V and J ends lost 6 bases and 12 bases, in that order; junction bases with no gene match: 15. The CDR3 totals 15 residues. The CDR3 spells CASRPGTGSKVELFF. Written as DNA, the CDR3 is TGTGCCAGCAGACCAGGGACAGGCAGTAAGGTAGAACTGTTTTTT. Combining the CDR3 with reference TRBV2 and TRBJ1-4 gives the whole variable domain EPEVTQTPSHQVTQMGQEVILRCVPISNHLYFYWYRQILGQKVEFLVSFYNNEISEKSEIFDDQFSVERPDGSNFTLKIRSTKLEDSAMYFCASRPGTGSKVELFFGSGTQLSVL.

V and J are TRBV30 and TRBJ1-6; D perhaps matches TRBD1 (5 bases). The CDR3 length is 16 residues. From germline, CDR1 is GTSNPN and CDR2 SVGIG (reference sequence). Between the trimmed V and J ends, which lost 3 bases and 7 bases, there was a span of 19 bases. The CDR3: CAWSSRGEVQNSPLHF. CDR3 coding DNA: TGTGCCTGGAGCTCCCGGGGGGAAGTTCAGAATTCACCCCTCCACTTT.

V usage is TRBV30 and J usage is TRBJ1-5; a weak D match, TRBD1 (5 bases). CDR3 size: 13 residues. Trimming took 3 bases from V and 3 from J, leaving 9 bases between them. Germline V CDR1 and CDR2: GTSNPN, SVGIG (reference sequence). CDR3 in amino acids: CAWSEDINQPQHF. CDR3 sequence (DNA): TGTGCCTGGAGCGAGGACATCAATCAGCCCCAGCATTTT.

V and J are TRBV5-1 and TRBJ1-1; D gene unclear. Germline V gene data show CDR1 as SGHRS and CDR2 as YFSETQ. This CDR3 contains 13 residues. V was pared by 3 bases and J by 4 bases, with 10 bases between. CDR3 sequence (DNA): TGCGCCAGCAGCTACACTTCGGGCACTGAAGCTTTCTTT. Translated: CASSYTSGTEAFF. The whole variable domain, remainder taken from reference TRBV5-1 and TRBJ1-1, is KAGVTQTPRYLIKTRGQQVTLSCSPISGHRSVSWYQQTPGQGLQFLFEYFSETQRNKGNFPGRFSGRQFSNSRSEMNVSTLELGDSALYLCASSYTSGTEAFFGQGTRLTVV.

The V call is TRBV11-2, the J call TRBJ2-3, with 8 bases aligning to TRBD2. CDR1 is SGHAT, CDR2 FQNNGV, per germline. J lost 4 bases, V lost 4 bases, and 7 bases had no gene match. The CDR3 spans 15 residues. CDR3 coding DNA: TGTGCCAGCAGCTCTCCTATCGGGAGGGCAGATACGCAGTATTTT. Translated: CASSSPIGRADTQYF.

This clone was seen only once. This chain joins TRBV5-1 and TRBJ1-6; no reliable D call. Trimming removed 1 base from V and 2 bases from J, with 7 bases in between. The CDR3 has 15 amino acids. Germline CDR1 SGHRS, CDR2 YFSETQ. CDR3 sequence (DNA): TGCGCCAGCAGCTTGTCGGGAACCTATAATTCACCCCTCCACTTT. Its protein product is CASSLSGTYNSPLHF.

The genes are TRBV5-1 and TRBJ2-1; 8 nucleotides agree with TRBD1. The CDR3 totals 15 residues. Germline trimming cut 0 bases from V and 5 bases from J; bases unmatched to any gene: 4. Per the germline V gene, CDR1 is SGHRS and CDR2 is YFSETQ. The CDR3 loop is CASSLGTGIHNEQFF. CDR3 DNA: TGCGCCAGCAGCTTGGGGACAGGGATTCACAATGAGCAGTTCTTC.

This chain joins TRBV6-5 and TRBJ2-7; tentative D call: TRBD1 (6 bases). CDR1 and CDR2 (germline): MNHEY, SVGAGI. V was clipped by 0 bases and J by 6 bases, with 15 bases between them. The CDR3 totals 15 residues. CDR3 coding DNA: TGTGCCAGCAGTTACTCGGCGACAGGACCGTCCGAGCAGTACTTC. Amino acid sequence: CASSYSATGPSEQYF.

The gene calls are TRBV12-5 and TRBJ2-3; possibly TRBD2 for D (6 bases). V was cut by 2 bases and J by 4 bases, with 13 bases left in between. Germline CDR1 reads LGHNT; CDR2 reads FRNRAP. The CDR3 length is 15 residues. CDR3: CASGLLVREADTQYF. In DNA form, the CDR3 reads TGTGCTAGTGGTTTGTTAGTCAGGGAGGCAGATACGCAGTATTTT.

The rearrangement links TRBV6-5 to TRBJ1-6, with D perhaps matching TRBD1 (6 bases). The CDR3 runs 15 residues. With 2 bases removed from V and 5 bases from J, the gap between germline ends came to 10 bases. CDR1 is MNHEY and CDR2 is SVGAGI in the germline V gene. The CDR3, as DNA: TGTGCCAGCAGTTACGGACAGAGGAATAATTCACCCCTCCACTTT. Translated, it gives CASSYGQRNNSPLHF.

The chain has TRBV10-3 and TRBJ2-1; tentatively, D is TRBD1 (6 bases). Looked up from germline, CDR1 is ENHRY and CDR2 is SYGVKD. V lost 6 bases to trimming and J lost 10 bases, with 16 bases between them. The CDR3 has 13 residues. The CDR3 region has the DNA TGTGCCATCAGGGGGGAAACAGGGTACGAGCAGTTCTTC. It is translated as CAIRGETGYEQFF.

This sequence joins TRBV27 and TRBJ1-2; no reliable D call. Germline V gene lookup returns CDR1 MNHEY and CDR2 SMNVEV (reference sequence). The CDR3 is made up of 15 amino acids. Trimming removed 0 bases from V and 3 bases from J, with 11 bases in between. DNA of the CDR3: TGTGCCAGCAGTTTATCGAGAACTGCCTACTATGGCTACACCTTC. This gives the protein CASSLSRTAYYGYTF.

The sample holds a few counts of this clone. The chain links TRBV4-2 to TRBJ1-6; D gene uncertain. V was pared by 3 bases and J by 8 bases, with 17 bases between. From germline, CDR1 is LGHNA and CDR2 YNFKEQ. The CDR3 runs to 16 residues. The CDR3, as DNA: TGTGCCAGCAGCCAGGGTGATCGGGGAGATGATTCACCCCTCCACTTT. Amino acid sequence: CASSQGDRGDDSPLHF.

CDR3 DNA: TGTGCCACCAGTGATTGGGACAGGGGTTATGGCTACACCTTC. As protein: CATSDWDRGYGYTF. The chain couples TRBV24-1 to TRBJ1-2; 10 positions agree with TRBD1. From germline, CDR1 is KGHDR and CDR2 SFDVKD. V was clipped by 2 bases and J by 5 bases; unmatched bases: 1. The CDR3 is made up of 14 amino acids.

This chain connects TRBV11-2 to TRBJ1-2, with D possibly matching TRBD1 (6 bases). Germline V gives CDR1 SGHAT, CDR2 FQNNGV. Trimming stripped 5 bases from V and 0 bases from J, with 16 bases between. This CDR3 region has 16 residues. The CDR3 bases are TGTGCCAGCAGCCCCCGTTCGGGGGGCTCTAACTATGGCTACACCTTC. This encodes CASSPRSGGSNYGYTF.

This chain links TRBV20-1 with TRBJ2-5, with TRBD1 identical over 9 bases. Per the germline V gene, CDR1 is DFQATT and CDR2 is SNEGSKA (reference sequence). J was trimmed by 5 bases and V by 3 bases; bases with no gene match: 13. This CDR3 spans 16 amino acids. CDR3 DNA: TGCAGTGCTAGTCGCCGGGACAGGGCCGCTAGCGAGACCCAGTACTTC. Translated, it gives CSASRRDRAASETQYF.

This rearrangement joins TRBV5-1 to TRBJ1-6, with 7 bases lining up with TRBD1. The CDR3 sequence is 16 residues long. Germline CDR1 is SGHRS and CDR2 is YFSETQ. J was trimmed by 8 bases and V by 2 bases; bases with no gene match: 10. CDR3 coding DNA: TGCGCCAGCAGCTTATCCCAAGGGGGCGTCGATTCACCCCTCCACTTT. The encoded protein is CASSLSQGGVDSPLHF. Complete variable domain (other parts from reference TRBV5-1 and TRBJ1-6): KAGVTQTPRYLIKTRGQQVTLSCSPISGHRSVSWYQQTPGQGLQFLFEYFSETQRNKGNFPGRFSGRQFSNSRSEMNVSTLELGDSALYLCASSLSQGGVDSPLHFGNGTRLTVT.

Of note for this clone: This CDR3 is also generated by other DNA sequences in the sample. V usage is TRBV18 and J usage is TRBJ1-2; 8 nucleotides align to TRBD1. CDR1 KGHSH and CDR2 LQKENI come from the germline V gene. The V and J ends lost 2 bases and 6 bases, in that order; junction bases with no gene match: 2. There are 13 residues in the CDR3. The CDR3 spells CASSPGQGNGYTF. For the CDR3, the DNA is TGTGCCAGCTCACCAGGACAGGGTAATGGCTACACCTTC.

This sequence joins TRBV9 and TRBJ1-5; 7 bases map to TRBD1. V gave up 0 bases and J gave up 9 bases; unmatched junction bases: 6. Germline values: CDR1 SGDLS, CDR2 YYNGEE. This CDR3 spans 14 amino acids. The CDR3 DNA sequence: TGTGCCAGCAGCGTAGATACAGGGGTGGGGCCCCAGCATTTT. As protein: CASSVDTGVGPQHF. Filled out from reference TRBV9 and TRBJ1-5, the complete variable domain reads DSGVTQTPKHLITATGQRVTLRCSPRSGDLSVYWYQQSLDQGLQFLIQYYNGEERAKGNILERFSAQQFPDLHSELNLSSLELGDSALYFCASSVDTGVGPQHFGDGTRLSIL.

The CDR3 spells CASSQDLSQGRAEQYV. The CDR3 region has the DNA TGTGCCAGCAGCCAAGACCTATCACAGGGACGGGCCGAGCAGTACGTC. J is TRBJ2-7 and V is TRBV3-1 (or the pseudogene TRBV3-2); a weak D match, TRBD1 (6 bases). Trimming took off 0 bases at V and 6 bases at J, with 18 bases between the two ends. The CDR3 runs to 16 residues. Germline loops: CDR1 LGHDT, CDR2 YNNKEL (reference sequence).

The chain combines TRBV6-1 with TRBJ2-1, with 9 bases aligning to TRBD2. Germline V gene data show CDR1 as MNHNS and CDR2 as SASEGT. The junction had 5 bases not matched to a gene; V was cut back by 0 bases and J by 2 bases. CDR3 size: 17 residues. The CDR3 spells CASSEARGGVTYNEQFF. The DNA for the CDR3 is TGTGCCAGCAGTGAAGCGCGGGGGGGAGTGACCTACAATGAGCAGTTCTTC.

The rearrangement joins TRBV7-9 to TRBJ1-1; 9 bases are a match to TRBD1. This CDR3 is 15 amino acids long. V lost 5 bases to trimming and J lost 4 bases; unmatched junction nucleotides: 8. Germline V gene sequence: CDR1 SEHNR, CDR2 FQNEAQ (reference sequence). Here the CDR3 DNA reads TGTGCCAGCAGCCAACAGGGGGCTATGAGCACTGAAGCTTTCTTT. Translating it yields CASSQQGAMSTEAFF.

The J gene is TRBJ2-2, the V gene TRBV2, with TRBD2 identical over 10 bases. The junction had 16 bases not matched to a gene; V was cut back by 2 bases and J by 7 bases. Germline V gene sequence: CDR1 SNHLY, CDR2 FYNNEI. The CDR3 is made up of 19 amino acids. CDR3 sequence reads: CASSEIGIAGGPVSGELFF. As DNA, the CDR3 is TGTGCCAGCAGTGAAATTGGGATAGCGGGGGGACCGGTGAGCGGGGAGCTGTTTTTT.

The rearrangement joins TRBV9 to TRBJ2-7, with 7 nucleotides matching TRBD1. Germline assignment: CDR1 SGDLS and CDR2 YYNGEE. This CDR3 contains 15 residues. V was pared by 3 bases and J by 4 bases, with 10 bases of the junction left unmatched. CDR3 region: CASSARGRKSYEQYV. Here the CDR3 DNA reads TGTGCCAGCAGCGCTAGGGGGCGGAAAAGTTACGAGCAGTACGTC.

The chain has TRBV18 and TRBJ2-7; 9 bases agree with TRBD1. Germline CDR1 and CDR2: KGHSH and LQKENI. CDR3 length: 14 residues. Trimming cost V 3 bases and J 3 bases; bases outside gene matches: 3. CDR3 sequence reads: CASSPGQGVYEQYF. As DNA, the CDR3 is TGTGCCAGCTCACCGGGACAGGGTGTCTACGAGCAGTACTTC.

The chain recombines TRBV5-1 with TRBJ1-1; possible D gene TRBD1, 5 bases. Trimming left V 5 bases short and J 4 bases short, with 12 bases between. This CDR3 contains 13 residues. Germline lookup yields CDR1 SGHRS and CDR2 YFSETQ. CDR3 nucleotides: TGCGCCAGCAGGCCAGGGCGTGGCACTGAAGCTTTCTTT. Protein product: CASRPGRGTEAFF.

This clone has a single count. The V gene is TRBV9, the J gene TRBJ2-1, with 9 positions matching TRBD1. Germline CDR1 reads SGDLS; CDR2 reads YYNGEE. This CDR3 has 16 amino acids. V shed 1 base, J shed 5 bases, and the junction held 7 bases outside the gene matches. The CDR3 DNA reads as TGTGCCAGCAGCGTAACAGGACAGGGGACCCACAATGAGCAGTTCTTC. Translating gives CASSVTGQGTHNEQFF.

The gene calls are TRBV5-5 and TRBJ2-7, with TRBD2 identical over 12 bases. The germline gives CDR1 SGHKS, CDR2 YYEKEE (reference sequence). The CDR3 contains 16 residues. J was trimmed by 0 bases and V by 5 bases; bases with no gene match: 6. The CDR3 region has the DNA TGTGCCAGCAGTCTAGCGGGGGGGGCTAGCTCCTACGAGCAGTACGTC. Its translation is CASSLAGGASSYEQYV.

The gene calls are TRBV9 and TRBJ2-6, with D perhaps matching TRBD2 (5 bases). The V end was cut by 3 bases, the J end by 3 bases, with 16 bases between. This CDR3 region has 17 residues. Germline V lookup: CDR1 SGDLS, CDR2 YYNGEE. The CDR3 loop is CASSGVTRTFGANVLTF. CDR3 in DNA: TGTGCCAGCAGCGGGGTGACAAGGACTTTTGGGGCCAACGTCCTGACTTTC. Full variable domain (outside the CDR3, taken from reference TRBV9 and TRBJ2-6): DSGVTQTPKHLITATGQRVTLRCSPRSGDLSVYWYQQSLDQGLQFLIQYYNGEERAKGNILERFSAQQFPDLHSELNLSSLELGDSALYFCASSGVTRTFGANVLTFGAGSRLTVL.